The 14 T cell receptor beta chains below come from one sample, sequenced in a study of T cells in women clearing cervical HPV infection. The repertoire was sequenced with immunoSEQ multiplex PCR; TCRdb's copy has only in-frame clones and lacks some. Its clone listing holds 30,000 to 40,000 clones. Sequencing was carried out using blood buffy coat. These receptors came from a woman between 18 and 69 years old with a cervical HPV16 infection that either progressed to CIN3+ or cleared (not recorded which).

To note about this clone: The read gets to within 3 residues of the CDR3 end, and the germline J gene fills in the rest. V usage is TRBV28 and J usage is TRBJ1-4; D gene ambiguous. Germline V lookup: CDR1 MDHEN, CDR2 SYDVKM. This CDR3 comprises 16 residues. V dropped 3 bases and J dropped 4 bases, with 15 bases sitting between them. The CDR3 region is CASSFLQVLDNEKLFF. Partial CDR3 DNA: TGTGCCAGCAGTTTTCTCCAGGTTCTCGATAATGAAAAA.

In regard to this clone: Sequencing ends 3 residues short of the CDR3 end; the germline J gene provides the rest. V gene TRBV6-1 combines with J gene TRBJ2-3, with a weak D call TRBD1 (6 bases). From germline, CDR1 is MNHNS and CDR2 SASEGT. CDR3 length equals 14 residues. The CDR3 bases that were read are TGTGCCAGCAGTGAGGGACATAGCAATCAGCCG. Translated: CASSEGHSNQP. The whole CDR3 is CASSEGHSNQPQYF.

A word on this clone: The read is 3 residues too short to cover the CDR3 end, so that end is filled in from the germline J gene. This chain uses TRBV29-1 with TRBJ2-3, with D perhaps TRBD1 (5 bases). CDR1 SQVTM and CDR2 ANQGSEA come from the germline V gene. This CDR3 has 12 residues. V was trimmed by 6 bases and J by 6 bases, leaving 13 bases between them. CDR3 bases read: TGCAGCGTGGCCCGACAGTCGGATACG. Its protein product is CSVARQSDT. From start to end, the CDR3 is CSVARQSDTQYF.

Concerning this clone: The read falls 3 residues short of the CDR3 end, and the missing part is taken from the germline J gene. The chain couples TRBV7-9 to TRBJ2-3; no firm D call. Germline V gene sequence: CDR1 SEHNR, CDR2 FQNEAQ (reference sequence). The CDR3 runs 14 residues. CDR3 amino acids: CASSETVSNQPQYF. Incomplete CDR3 DNA: TGTGCCAGCAGCGAGACGGTTAGCAATCAGCCG. Based on the CDR3 plus reference TRBV7-9 and TRBJ2-3, the full variable domain is DTGVSQNPRHKITKRGQNVTFRCDPISEHNRLYWYRQTLGQGPEFLTYFQNEAQLEKSRLLSDRFSAERPKGSFSTLEIQRTEQGDSAMYLCASSETVSNQPQYFGPGTRLTVL.

As for this clone: One junction end does not reproduce the germline sequence, and a read error may be involved. Sequencing ends 3 residues short of the CDR3 end; the germline J gene provides the rest. The sample holds other DNA sequences that translate to the same CDR3. This chain uses TRBV7-3 with TRBJ1-3; the D is unclear. Per the germline V gene, CDR1 is SGHTA and CDR2 is FQGTGA. This CDR3 spans 15 amino acids. CDR3 region: CASSLYSDSGNTIYF. The covered CDR3 bases are TGTGCCAGCAGCTTATATTCAGACTCTGGAAACACT.

Notes on this clone: The CDR3 end falls 3 residues outside the read, so it is completed with the germline J gene. The rearrangement joins TRBV6-1 to TRBJ1-2; TRBD1 matches 7 bases. CDR1 MNHNS and CDR2 SASEGT come from the germline V gene. This CDR3 contains 15 residues. The V and J ends lost 4 bases and 5 bases, in that order; junction bases with no gene match: 10. The covered CDR3 bases are TGTGCCAGCAGTGGACCCGGGGAGACAGGGTATGGC. This codes for CASSGPGETGYG. The complete CDR3 sequence is CASSGPGETGYGYTF.

A note on this clone: The read stops 3 residues short of the end of the CDR3; the missing end is completed from the germline J gene. The gene calls are TRBV10-3 and TRBJ2-1; D uncertain. The CDR3 runs to 11 residues. Trimming cost V 10 bases and J 6 bases, with 10 bases left between them. Germline CDR1 is ENHRY and CDR2 is SYGVKD. The CDR3 bases that were read are TGTGCCACCTCGCCGGGCAATGAG. Translated: CATSPGNE. The whole CDR3 sequence is CATSPGNEQFF.

For this clone: The read halts 3 residues ahead of the CDR3 end, with the missing end drawn from the germline J gene. The chain is built from TRBV5-1 and TRBJ2-3, with 8 positions matching TRBD1. CDR1 and CDR2 (germline): SGHRS, YFSETQ. Trimming took 0 bases from V and 5 from J; bases not matched to a gene: 11. The CDR3 sequence is 17 residues long. CDR3 region: CASSLGAGGMVGDTQYF. The CDR3 DNA, read in part, is TGCGCCAGCAGCTTGGGGGCAGGGGGCATGGTGGGAGATACG.

Of note for this clone: The CDR3 goes on 3 residues after the read ends, and that part is filled in from the germline J gene. This rearrangement joins TRBV5-4 to TRBJ2-3; 7 nucleotides agree with TRBD1. This CDR3 spans 12 amino acids. Trimming cost V 10 bases and J 6 bases; bases outside gene matches: 8. Germline V gene data show CDR1 as SGHNT and CDR2 as YYREEE (reference sequence). Incomplete CDR3 DNA: TGTGCCCATGGACAGGATCGGGATACG. Encoded protein: CAHGQDRDT. The CDR3 in full is CAHGQDRDTQYF.

As to this clone: The sequence runs out 3 residues before the end of the CDR3; the remainder is reconstructed from the germline J gene. The chain employs TRBV12-5 and TRBJ2-3; no clear D. Germline V CDR1 and CDR2: LGHNT, FRNRAP. The CDR3 is 13 amino acids. The V gene lost 0 bases and the J gene lost 6 bases, with 7 bases spanning the gap. The CDR3 is CASGLVQWDTQYF. Incomplete CDR3 DNA: TGTGCTAGTGGTTTGGTACAGTGGGATACG.

As for this clone: The read falls 3 residues short of the CDR3 end, and the missing part is taken from the germline J gene. The chain has TRBV5-1 and TRBJ2-7, with D possibly matching TRBD1 (7 bases). Germline values: CDR1 SGHRS, CDR2 YFSETQ. The length of the CDR3 is 17 residues. Deletions cut 4 bases from V and 4 bases from J, with 24 bases between. CDR3 bases read: TGCGCCAGCAGCCCGGGGGCATCGGGACAGAGCCAATACGAG. It codes for CASSPGASGQSQYE. The CDR3 in full is CASSPGASGQSQYEQYF.

Regarding this clone: Read coverage stops 3 residues before the CDR3 terminus; the germline J gene supplies the remainder. The rearrangement links TRBV7-2 to TRBJ1-2; TRBD1 matches at 10 bases. The CDR3 covers 13 residues. The V gene end was trimmed by 3 bases and the J gene end by 6 bases; junction bases not matched to a gene: 1. Germline assignment: CDR1 SGHTA and CDR2 FQGNSA. The chain's CDR3 is CASSLGTGDGYTF. CDR3 bases read: TGTGCCAGCAGCTTGGGGACAGGGGATGGC.

Points on this clone: The CDR3 end falls 3 residues outside the read, so it is completed with the germline J gene. The chain joins TRBV2 to TRBJ2-2; D uncertain. Trimming took 7 bases from V and 1 from J, leaving 10 bases between them. The CDR3 totals 14 residues. Germline assignment: CDR1 SNHLY and CDR2 FYNNEI. CDR3 DNA (partial): TGTGCCAGCAAGCCCCCATTGAACACCGGGGAG. It is translated as CASKPPLNTGE. The CDR3 reads in full as CASKPPLNTGELFF.

On this clone itself: The CDR3 goes on 3 residues after the read ends, and that part is filled in from the germline J gene. V and J are TRBV5-6 and TRBJ1-2; 7 nucleotides match TRBD1. CDR1 SGHDT and CDR2 YYEEEE come from the germline V gene. CDR3 length equals 12 residues. The CDR3 loop reads CASSSGQESYTF. Partial CDR3 DNA: TGTGCCAGCAGTTCCGGACAGGAAAGC.